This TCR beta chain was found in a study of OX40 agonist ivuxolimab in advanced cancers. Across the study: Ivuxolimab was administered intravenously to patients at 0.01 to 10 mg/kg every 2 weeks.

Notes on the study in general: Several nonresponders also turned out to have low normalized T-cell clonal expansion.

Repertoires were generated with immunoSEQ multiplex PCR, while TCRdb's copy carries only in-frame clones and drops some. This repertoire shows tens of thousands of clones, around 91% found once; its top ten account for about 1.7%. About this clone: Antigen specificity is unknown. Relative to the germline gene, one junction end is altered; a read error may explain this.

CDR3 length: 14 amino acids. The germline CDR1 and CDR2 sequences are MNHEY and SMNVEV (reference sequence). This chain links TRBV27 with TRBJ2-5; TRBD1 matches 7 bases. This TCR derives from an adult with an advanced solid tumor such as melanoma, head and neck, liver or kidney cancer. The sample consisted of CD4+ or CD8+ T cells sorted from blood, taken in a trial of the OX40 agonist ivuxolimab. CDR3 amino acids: CASSPGQILESQYF. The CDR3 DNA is TGTGCCAGCAGTCCGGGACAGATTCTAGAGTCCCAGTACTTC.